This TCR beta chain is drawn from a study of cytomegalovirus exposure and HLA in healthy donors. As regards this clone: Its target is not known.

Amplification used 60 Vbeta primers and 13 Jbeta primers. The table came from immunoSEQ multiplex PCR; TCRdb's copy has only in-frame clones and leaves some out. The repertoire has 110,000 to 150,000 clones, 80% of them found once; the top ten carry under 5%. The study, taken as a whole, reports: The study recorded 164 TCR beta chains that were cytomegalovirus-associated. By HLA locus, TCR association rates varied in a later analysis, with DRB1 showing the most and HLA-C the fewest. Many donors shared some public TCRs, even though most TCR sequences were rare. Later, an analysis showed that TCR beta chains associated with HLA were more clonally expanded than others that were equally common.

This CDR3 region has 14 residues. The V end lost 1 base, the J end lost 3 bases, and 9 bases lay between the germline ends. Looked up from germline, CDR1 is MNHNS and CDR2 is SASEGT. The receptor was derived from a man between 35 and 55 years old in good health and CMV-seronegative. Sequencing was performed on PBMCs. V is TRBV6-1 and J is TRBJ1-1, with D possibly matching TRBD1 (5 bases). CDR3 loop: CASSEGRQYTEAFF. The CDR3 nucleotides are TGTGCCAGCAGTGAAGGGAGACAGTACACTGAAGCTTTCTTT.